The 23 T cell receptor beta chains in this list originate from one sample, sequenced in a study of post-analysis software for immune sequencing data. Study-wide results and caveats: Five or six TRBV segments (TRBV5-6, TRBV5-1 and TRBV20-1 among them) occurred more frequently in patients than in controls.

Prepared TCR beta cDNA libraries contained unique molecular identifiers. One entry per CDR3 protein, called by TCRdb with MiXCR from the PCR reads. The sample holds some 890,000 distinct CDR3 sequences, roughly half seen once. These TCRs are of unknown antigen specificity. Material: blood. The receptors stem from a girl aged 5-17 years with multiple sclerosis.

V gene TRBV20-1 combines with J gene TRBJ1-1; D gene ambiguous. Germline assignment: CDR1 DFQATT and CDR2 SNEGSKA (reference sequence). The CDR3 is 13 residues long. V lost 6 bases and J lost 3, with 14 bases in between. CDR3 in amino acids: CSANSRGYTEAFF. The CDR3 bases are TGCAGTGCGAATTCCCGGGGATACACTGAAGCTTTCTTT.

As to this clonotype: One end of the junction is discordant with germline, which a read error may explain. V is TRBV9 and J is TRBJ2-1; 9 positions match TRBD2. The tail of the sequence fits TRBJ2-7 better, so the J call may be wrong. This CDR3 spans 17 amino acids. The V gene's germline CDR1 is SGDLS and CDR2 YYNGEE. The CDR3 loop is CAGSVSSAGGPYNEQYF. CDR3 in DNA: TGTGCCGGCAGCGTGAGTTCGGCGGGAGGGCCCTACAATGAGCAGTACTTC.

The genes are TRBV12-3 or TRBV12-4 and TRBJ1-5; a weak D match, TRBD1 (5 bases). CDR3 size: 15 residues. V was shortened by 6 bases and J by 6 bases, with 18 bases between the two germline ends. CDR3 amino acids: CASSQTQTGPQPQHF. The CDR3 DNA reads TGTGCCAGCAGCCAAACCCAGACGGGGCCTCAGCCCCAGCATTTT.

This clonotype appeared a few times. This sequence joins TRBV24-1 and TRBJ2-7; 9 positions agree with TRBD1. Germline lookup yields CDR1 KGHDR and CDR2 SFDVKD. This CDR3 contains 15 residues. The V and J ends lost 3 bases and 5 bases, in that order; junction bases with no gene match: 7. The CDR3 nucleotides read TGTGCCACCAGTGATCCGGGACAGGGCAACGACGAGCAGTACTTC. This translates into CATSDPGQGNDEQYF.

This clonotype has just one count. The chain joins TRBV15 to TRBJ1-4; 7 bases are a match to TRBD1. CDR1 and CDR2 from the germline V gene are LNHNV and YYDKDF (reference sequence). The CDR3 length is 14 residues. V lost 8 bases to trimming and J lost 6 bases; unmatched junction nucleotides: 9. CDR3 protein: CATPRQGRDEKLFF. DNA for the CDR3: TGTGCCACCCCGAGACAGGGAAGGGATGAAAAACTGTTTTTT.

V gene TRBV29-1 combines with J gene TRBJ2-7; a possible D gene is TRBD2 (5 bases). Germline assignment: CDR1 SQVTM and CDR2 ANQGSEA. Trimming removed 4 bases from V and 3 bases from J, with 13 bases in between. This CDR3 is 13 amino acids long. The DNA of the CDR3 is TGCAGCGTTGCTCCGGGATCCTTCTACGAGCAGTACTTC. Translating gives CSVAPGSFYEQYF.

V and J are TRBV9 and TRBJ1-6; unclear D gene. Trimming took 1 base from V and 0 from J, leaving 8 bases between them. The CDR3 is 16 amino acids. Per germline, CDR1 SGDLS and CDR2 YYNGEE. In DNA form, the CDR3 reads TGTGCCAGCAGCGTACTGGCGGACTCCTATAATTCACCCCTCCACTTT. Protein: CASSVLADSYNSPLHF.

V is TRBV18 and J is TRBJ2-3; TRBD1 might be the D (6 bases). CDR1 is KGHSH, CDR2 LQKENI, per germline. The CDR3 has 12 amino acids. The germline V and J ends were trimmed by 2 bases and 9 bases, with 9 bases remaining between them. The CDR3 DNA follows: TGTGCCAGCTCACCAGCAGGGGTCACGCAGTATTTT. It translates to CASSPAGVTQYF.

This clonotype was seen a few times. CDR3 region: CASSPGQGYNEQYF. The CDR3, as DNA: TGTGCCAGCAGTCCCGGACAGGGATACAATGAGCAGTACTTC. The rearrangement joins TRBV12-3 or TRBV12-4 to TRBJ2-5; 8 bases are shared with TRBD1. The CDR3 extends over 14 amino acids. Trimming removed 5 bases from V and 11 bases from J; junction bases left unmatched: 13.

The chain combines TRBV3-1 with TRBJ2-7, with 11 nucleotides matching TRBD1. Germline V gene data show CDR1 as LGHDT and CDR2 as YNNKEL (reference sequence). This CDR3 is 19 amino acids long. V lost 3 bases to trimming and J lost 1 base; unmatched junction nucleotides: 14. This chain's CDR3 is CASSHPSQGDRGISYEQYF. CDR3 bases: TGTGCCAGCAGCCACCCATCCCAGGGGGACAGGGGGATTTCCTACGAGCAGTACTTC.

This clonotype was seen a few times. The V and J genes are TRBV10-1 and TRBJ2-7; possibly TRBD1 or TRBD2 for D (6 bases each). The CDR3 totals 16 residues. Trimming cost V 2 bases and J 6 bases, with 20 bases left between them. The germline CDR1 and CDR2 sequences are WNHNN and SYGVQD (reference sequence). This CDR3 is CASSEPRGRQGGEQYF. The CDR3 coding sequence is TGCGCCAGCAGTGAGCCCCGGGGGCGCCAGGGTGGCGAGCAGTACTTC.

J is TRBJ1-5 and V is TRBV7-9; D uncertain. Germline V gene data show CDR1 as SEHNR and CDR2 as FQNEAQ (reference sequence). Trimming took off 1 base at V and 7 bases at J, with 8 bases between the two ends. The CDR3 has 13 amino acids. In DNA form, the CDR3 reads TGTGCCAGCAGCTTAGTAGGTCAACAGCCCCAGCATTTT. This translates into CASSLVGQQPQHF.

CDR3 amino acids: CASGLYLLSFGTGPYEQYF. CDR3 nucleotide sequence: TGTGCTAGTGGTTTGTATTTGTTAAGCTTCGGGACAGGGCCCTACGAGCAGTACTTC. This sequence joins TRBV12-5 and TRBJ2-7, with 9 bases aligning to TRBD1. The V and J ends lost 2 bases and 2 bases, in that order; junction bases with no gene match: 16. Germline loops: CDR1 LGHNT, CDR2 FRNRAP. CDR3 size: 19 residues.

The rearrangement uses TRBV7-9 and TRBJ2-7; TRBD2 is a possible D gene (5 bases). The CDR3 length is 12 residues. Trimming cost V 5 bases and J 5 bases, with 10 bases left between them. Germline lookup yields CDR1 SEHNR and CDR2 FQNEAQ (reference sequence). Here the CDR3 DNA reads TGTGCCAGCAGCATGGACTGGGACGAGCAGTACTTC. Residues: CASSMDWDEQYF.

As to this clonotype: Compared with germline, one end of the junction differs, possibly owing to a read error. This rearrangement joins TRBV27 to TRBJ2-6; possibly TRBD1 or TRBD2 for D (6 bases each). CDR1 is MNHEY, CDR2 SMNVEV, per germline (reference sequence). The CDR3 length is 18 residues. In nucleotides, the CDR3 is TGTGCCAGCAGCCAGGTTCAGGGGAGGTTAAGTGGGGACAACGCCCTGACTTTC. This codes for CASSQVQGRLSGDNALTF. The whole variable domain, filled in from reference TRBV27 and TRBJ2-6, reads EAQVTQNPRYLITVTGKKLTVTCSQNMNHEYMSWYRQDPGLGLRQIYYSMNVEVTDKGDVPEGYKVSRKEKRNFPLILESPSPNQTSLYFCASSQVQGRLSGDNALTFGAGSRLTVL.

This clonotype was seen a few times. V and J are TRBV27 and TRBJ2-6, with unresolved D. The CDR3 extends over 16 amino acids. Trimming shortened V by 5 bases and J by 0 bases, and 11 bases separated the two germline ends. The germline gives CDR1 MNHEY, CDR2 SMNVEV (reference sequence). CDR3 sequence: CASSPLPFSGANVLTF. CDR3 DNA sequence: TGTGCCAGCAGTCCCCTCCCGTTCTCTGGGGCCAACGTCCTGACTTTC. The full variable domain, in which reference TRBV27 and TRBJ2-6 provide the parts outside the CDR3, is EAQVTQNPRYLITVTGKKLTVTCSQNMNHEYMSWYRQDPGLGLRQIYYSMNVEVTDKGDVPEGYKVSRKEKRNFPLILESPSPNQTSLYFCASSPLPFSGANVLTFGAGSRLTVL.

The gene calls are TRBV10-3 and TRBJ2-2; TRBD2 matches at 7 bases. The junction had 7 bases not matched to a gene; V was cut back by 4 bases and J by 5 bases. The CDR3 is 15 amino acids. The germline CDR1 and CDR2 sequences are ENHRY and SYGVKD. CDR3 loop: CAISGSGVDTGELFF. The CDR3 nucleotides read TGTGCCATCAGTGGGAGCGGGGTAGATACCGGGGAGCTGTTTTTT.

V usage is TRBV2 and J usage is TRBJ2-4; 12 bases match TRBD2. The V gene's germline CDR1 is SNHLY and CDR2 FYNNEI. The CDR3 runs to 16 residues. The junction had 5 bases not matched to a gene; V was cut back by 8 bases and J by 0 bases. The CDR3 reads CASQSGLAGAKNIQYF. Written as DNA, the CDR3 is TGTGCCAGCCAGTCGGGACTAGCGGGAGCCAAAAACATTCAGTACTTC.

This clonotype was seen more than once but under ten times. J is TRBJ2-7 and V is TRBV10-3; possibly TRBD1 for D (6 bases). Gene TRBJ2-5 matches the end of the DNA better, so the J call may be wrong. The CDR3 contains 15 residues. CDR1 ENHRY and CDR2 SYGVKD come from the germline V gene. The CDR3 bases are TGTGCCATCAGTGCGCACTTCAGGGGACCAGAGACCCAGTACTTC. It codes for CAISAHFRGPETQYF.

This sequence joins TRBV29-1 and TRBJ1-4; tentative D call: TRBD1 (5 bases). Germline-derived CDR1 and CDR2 are SQVTM and ANQGSEA. The CDR3 is 11 residues long. With 4 bases removed from V and 7 bases from J, the gap between germline ends came to 7 bases. CDR3 loop: CSVARAEKLFF. CDR3 bases: TGCAGCGTTGCCAGGGCTGAAAAACTGTTTTTT.

V and J are TRBV7-3 and TRBJ2-3, with D perhaps TRBD1 or TRBD2 (5 bases each). This CDR3 comprises 15 residues. V gave up 0 bases and J gave up 5 bases, with 12 bases separating them. Looked up from germline, CDR1 is SGHTA and CDR2 is FQGTGA. DNA of the CDR3: TGTGCCAGCAGCTTAACGGGACCCCTGAGAGATACGCAGTATTTT. This gives the protein CASSLTGPLRDTQYF.

The V and J genes are TRBV27 and TRBJ1-2; 8 positions agree with TRBD1. V was clipped by 3 bases and J by 0 bases; unmatched bases: 3. Germline values: CDR1 MNHEY, CDR2 SMNVEV (reference sequence). The CDR3 runs to 15 residues. The chain's CDR3 is CASSFRGPPNYGYTF. The CDR3 DNA sequence: TGTGCCAGCAGTTTCAGGGGGCCCCCTAACTATGGCTACACCTTC.

The CDR3 DNA reads TGTGCCAGCAGCCCCCTAGCGGGGGGGCCGGCAGATACGCAGTATTTT. This sequence encodes CASSPLAGGPADTQYF. The rearrangement links TRBV7-2 to TRBJ2-3; 12 bases are shared with TRBD2. The CDR3 spans 16 residues. V gave up 5 bases and J gave up 4 bases; unmatched junction bases: 7. The V gene's germline CDR1 is SGHTA and CDR2 FQGNSA. Based on the CDR3 plus reference TRBV7-2 and TRBJ2-3, the full variable domain is GAGVSQSPSNKVTEKGKDVELRCDPISGHTALYWYRQSLGQGLEFLIYFQGNSAPDKSGLPSDRFSAERTGGSVSTLTIQRTQQEDSAVYLCASSPLAGGPADTQYFGPGTRLTVL.